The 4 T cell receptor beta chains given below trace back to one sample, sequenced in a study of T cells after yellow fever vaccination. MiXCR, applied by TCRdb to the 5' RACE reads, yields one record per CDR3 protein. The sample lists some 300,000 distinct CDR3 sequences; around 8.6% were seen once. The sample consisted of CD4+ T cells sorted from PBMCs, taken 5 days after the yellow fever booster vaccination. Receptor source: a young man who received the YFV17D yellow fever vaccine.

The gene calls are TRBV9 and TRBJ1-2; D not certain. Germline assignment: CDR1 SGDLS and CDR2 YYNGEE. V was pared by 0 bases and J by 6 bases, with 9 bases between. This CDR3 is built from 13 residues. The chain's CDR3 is CASSVAGHDGYTF. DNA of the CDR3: TGTGCCAGCAGCGTAGCAGGCCATGATGGCTACACCTTC.

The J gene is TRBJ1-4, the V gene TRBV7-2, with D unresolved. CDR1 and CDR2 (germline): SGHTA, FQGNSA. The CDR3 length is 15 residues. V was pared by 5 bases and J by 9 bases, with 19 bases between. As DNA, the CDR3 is TGTGCCAGCAGCCTCGGTAGACACTTGCGCCAAAAACTGTTTTTT. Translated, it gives CASSLGRHLRQKLFF.

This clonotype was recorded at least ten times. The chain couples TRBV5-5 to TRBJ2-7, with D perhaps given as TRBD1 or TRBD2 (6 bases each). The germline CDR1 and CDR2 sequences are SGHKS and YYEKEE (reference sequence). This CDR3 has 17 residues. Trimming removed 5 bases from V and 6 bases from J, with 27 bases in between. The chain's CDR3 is CASRLGGQGLFNAEQYF. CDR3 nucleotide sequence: TGTGCCAGCAGGCTTGGGGGCCAGGGACTTTTCAACGCCGAGCAGTACTTC.

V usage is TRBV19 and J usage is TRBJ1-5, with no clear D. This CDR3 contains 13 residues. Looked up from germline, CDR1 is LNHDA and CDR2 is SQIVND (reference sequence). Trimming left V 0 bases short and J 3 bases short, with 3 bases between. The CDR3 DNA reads TGTGCCAGTAGTATAGAGGCCAATCAGCCCCAGCATTTT. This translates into CASSIEANQPQHF.